The 31 T cell receptor beta chains below all came from one sample that was sequenced in a study of cytomegalovirus exposure and HLA in healthy donors. The study ran its PCR with 60 Vbeta and 13 Jbeta primers. Sequenced by immunoSEQ multiplex PCR; TCRdb stores in-frame clones only, minus some. In the table there are around 150,000 clones, approximately 81% of which are singletons. The sample comprised PBMCs. These receptors were taken from a boy aged 2-9 years in good health and CMV-seronegative.

The chain couples TRBV7-9 to TRBJ1-1; no clear D. CDR3 length: 15 residues. Germline loops: CDR1 SEHNR, CDR2 FQNEAQ (reference sequence). The V end was cut by 2 bases, the J end by 0 bases, with 10 bases between. The CDR3 sequence: CASSLLPEMNTEAFF. For the CDR3, the DNA is TGTGCCAGCAGCTTACTCCCAGAAATGAACACTGAAGCTTTCTTT.

This chain joins TRBV5-4 and TRBJ2-2; TRBD1 aligns across 9 bases. The V gene's germline CDR1 is SGHNT and CDR2 YYREEE (reference sequence). V shed 3 bases and J 1 base; nucleotides not matched to a gene: 1. The CDR3 is 15 amino acids. DNA of the CDR3: TGTGCCAGCAGCTCGGGACAGGGGAACACCGGGGAGCTGTTTTTT. Translated, it gives CASSSGQGNTGELFF. Drawing the rest from reference TRBV5-4 and TRBJ2-2, the complete variable domain is ETGVTQSPTHLIKTRGQQVTLRCSSQSGHNTVSWYQQALGQGPQFIFQYYREEENGRGNFPPRFSGLQFPNYSSELNVNALELDDSALYLCASSSGQGNTGELFFGEGSRLTVL.

This chain links TRBV6-1 with TRBJ1-5; D may be TRBD1 (5 bases). CDR3 size: 13 residues. Per the germline V gene, CDR1 is MNHNS and CDR2 is SASEGT. The V gene lost 7 bases and the J gene lost 8 bases, with 15 bases spanning the gap. CDR3 sequence (DNA): TGTGCCAGCATCGCGGGACCGGGGGAGCCCCAGCATTTT. Translated: CASIAGPGEPQHF.

The rearrangement links TRBV7-2 to TRBJ2-1; D might be TRBD1 (7 bases). Germline V gives CDR1 SGHTA, CDR2 FQGNSA. The CDR3 covers 13 residues. Trimming took off 3 bases at V and 9 bases at J, with 12 bases between the two ends. The CDR3 coding sequence is TGTGCCAGCAGCTTCAGGGGGGACGGTGAGCAGTTCTTC. This gives the protein CASSFRGDGEQFF. Together with reference TRBV7-2 and TRBJ2-1, the CDR3 gives the full variable domain: GAGVSQSPSNKVTEKGKDVELRCDPISGHTALYWYRQSLGQGLEFLIYFQGNSAPDKSGLPSDRFSAERTGGSVSTLTIQRTQQEDSAVYLCASSFRGDGEQFFGPGTRLTVL.

The gene calls are TRBV11-2 and TRBJ1-6; D is unclear. The germline V gene has CDR1 SGHAT and CDR2 FQNNGV. Trimming cost V 3 bases and J 15 bases, with 15 bases left between them. The CDR3 has 13 amino acids. The CDR3, as DNA: TGTGCCAGCAGCTTGAATCCACTCGTGGTCCTCCACTTT. Amino acid sequence: CASSLNPLVVLHF.

CDR3 sequence reads: CSAGGTEAFF. Here the CDR3 DNA reads TGCAGCGCCGGAGGCACTGAAGCTTTCTTT. The rearrangement uses TRBV29-1 and TRBJ1-1, with D unclear. Per the germline V gene, CDR1 is SQVTM and CDR2 is ANQGSEA. The CDR3 contains 10 residues. Trimming removed 7 bases at V and 4 bases at J, with 7 bases between.

The V call is TRBV27, the J call TRBJ1-1, with unresolved D. V lost 5 bases, J lost 1 base, and 8 bases lay in between. CDR1 and CDR2 (germline): MNHEY, SMNVEV (reference sequence). The CDR3 is 13 residues long. The CDR3: CASSPPGNTEAFF. CDR3 coding DNA: TGTGCCAGCAGTCCCCCGGGGAACACTGAAGCTTTCTTT.

This clone occurred a few times. The chain carries TRBV25-1 and TRBJ2-7; the D gene is possibly TRBD2 (6 bases). The CDR3 contains 12 residues. Germline loops: CDR1 MGHDK, CDR2 SYGVNS. The V end was cut by 1 base, the J end by 7 bases, with 8 bases between. CDR3 region: CASSELGGEQYF. CDR3 nucleotides: TGTGCCAGCAGTGAATTGGGAGGTGAGCAGTACTTC.

The chain links TRBV27 to TRBJ1-4; TRBD1 is a possible D gene (6 bases). The CDR3 has 14 amino acids. V lost 3 bases and J lost 5, with 10 bases in between. Germline V gene lookup returns CDR1 MNHEY and CDR2 SMNVEV (reference sequence). The CDR3 nucleotides read TGTGCCAGCAGTTTGTGGCAGGGGAATGAAAAACTGTTTTTT. This encodes CASSLWQGNEKLFF.

The J gene is TRBJ1-1, the V gene TRBV29-1, with D possibly being TRBD1 (6 bases). The V gene lost 5 bases and the J gene lost 0 bases, with 10 bases spanning the gap. The CDR3 extends over 13 amino acids. CDR1 is SQVTM, CDR2 ANQGSEA, per germline. The chain's CDR3 is CSVQTGMNTEAFF. The CDR3 nucleotides read TGCAGCGTTCAGACAGGAATGAACACTGAAGCTTTCTTT.

V usage is TRBV7-7 and J usage is TRBJ2-5; TRBD1 agrees at 7 bases. V was pared by 1 base and J by 4 bases, with 3 bases of the junction left unmatched. CDR3 length: 14 residues. Germline V CDR1 and CDR2: SSHAT, FNYEAQ (reference sequence). CDR3 bases: TGTGCCAGCAGCTTAGGAAGGGGGCTAGAGACCCAGTACTTC. Translating gives CASSLGRGLETQYF.

The chain is built from TRBV27 and TRBJ1-4, with TRBD1 as a possible D gene (5 bases). There are 14 residues in the CDR3. In germline, CDR1 is MNHEY, CDR2 SMNVEV (reference sequence). With 2 bases removed from V and 8 bases from J, the gap between germline ends came to 12 bases. Here the CDR3 DNA reads TGTGCCAGCAGTTTAGGGGGGGTAAGGGAAAAACTGTTTTTT. Translated, it gives CASSLGGVREKLFF.

The chain joins TRBV5-4 to TRBJ1-2; 8 bases are shared with TRBD1. CDR1 is SGHNT, CDR2 YYREEE, per germline (reference sequence). The CDR3 has 15 amino acids. V lost 4 bases to trimming and J lost 3 bases; unmatched junction nucleotides: 8. The CDR3 DNA sequence: TGTGCCAGCAGCCTCAGGACAGGGACGCACTATGGCTACACCTTC. Translation: CASSLRTGTHYGYTF.

The genes are TRBV15 and TRBJ2-6; weak D call: TRBD2 (5 bases). Trimming shortened V by 0 bases and J by 0 bases, and 6 bases separated the two germline ends. The V gene's germline CDR1 is LNHNV and CDR2 YYDKDF (reference sequence). This CDR3 has 16 amino acids. The CDR3 reads CATSRDAGSGANVLTF. DNA of the CDR3: TGTGCCACCAGCAGAGATGCGGGCTCTGGGGCCAACGTCCTGACTTTC.

This chain joins TRBV5-6 and TRBJ2-3; 9 positions match TRBD2. The V segment lost 4 bases and the J segment 2 bases; nucleotides outside the gene matches: 17. Per the germline V gene, CDR1 is SGHDT and CDR2 is YYEEEE. This CDR3 spans 19 amino acids. Here the CDR3 reads CASSPRPSGTSKDTDTQYF. Written as DNA, the CDR3 is TGTGCCAGCAGCCCGCGGCCCTCCGGGACTAGCAAGGACACAGATACGCAGTATTTT.

This clone appeared a few times. The rearrangement links TRBV6-5 to TRBJ1-1; TRBD1 matches at 7 bases. After removal of 4 bases from V and 1 base from J, the junction contained 3 bases not matched to a gene. The CDR3 has 14 amino acids. Germline CDR1 is MNHEY and CDR2 is SVGAGI. The DNA for the CDR3 is TGTGCCAGCAGTTTACAGGGGACGAACACTGAAGCTTTCTTT. Protein sequence: CASSLQGTNTEAFF.

In nucleotides, the CDR3 is TGTGCCACCAGCAAGACAGGCTCCAATCAGCCCCAGCATTTT. Protein: CATSKTGSNQPQHF. This chain uses TRBV15 with TRBJ1-5, with D tentatively TRBD1 (6 bases). Trimming took 4 bases from V and 3 from J, leaving 10 bases between them. This CDR3 has 14 amino acids. Germline CDR1 is LNHNV and CDR2 is YYDKDF (reference sequence).

This chain links TRBV14 with TRBJ2-3; tentatively, D is TRBD2 (7 bases). The V gene's germline CDR1 is SGHDN and CDR2 FVKESK. The germline V and J ends were trimmed by 4 bases and 6 bases, with 17 bases remaining between them. The CDR3 has 15 amino acids. The CDR3 loop reads CASSPPRGGSDTQYF. The CDR3, as DNA: TGTGCCAGCAGCCCCCCTAGGGGGGGGTCGGATACGCAGTATTTT.

The rearrangement links TRBV5-1 to TRBJ1-6; the D gene is possibly TRBD1 (6 bases). Germline V lookup: CDR1 SGHRS, CDR2 YFSETQ. Trimming took 0 bases from V and 7 from J, leaving 11 bases between them. The CDR3 contains 15 residues. The CDR3 DNA reads TGCGCCAGCAGCTTGGGGACAGTGCAAAATTCACCCCTCCACTTT. It translates to CASSLGTVQNSPLHF.

This sequence joins TRBV7-6 and TRBJ1-2, with D hard to call. CDR1 SGHVS and CDR2 FNYEAQ come from the germline V gene. CDR3 length: 12 amino acids. The V end lost 5 bases, the J end lost 4 bases, and 8 bases lay between the germline ends. The CDR3 here is CASSPGPYGYTF. The CDR3 nucleotides read TGTGCCAGCAGCCCTGGGCCCTATGGCTACACCTTC.

V usage is TRBV5-1 and J usage is TRBJ1-1, with unresolved D. Trimming removed 5 bases from V and 1 base from J, with 6 bases in between. The CDR3 runs 12 residues. Germline loops: CDR1 SGHRS, CDR2 YFSETQ. CDR3 region: CASSYGNTEAFF. The CDR3 nucleotides read TGCGCCAGCAGTTACGGGAACACTGAAGCTTTCTTT.

This rearrangement joins TRBV6-4 to TRBJ2-1, with D maybe TRBD1 (6 bases). The CDR3 length is 16 residues. Deletions cut 3 bases from V and 7 bases from J, with 19 bases between. Germline values: CDR1 MRHNA, CDR2 SNTAGT. In DNA, the CDR3 is TGTGCCAGCAGTGATCATAGCCAGGGGCAAGGGAATGAGCAGTTCTTC. Its translation is CASSDHSQGQGNEQFF.

V gene TRBV6-5 combines with J gene TRBJ1-5; 7 nucleotides agree with TRBD1. Trimming at V came to 5 bases and at J to 5 bases, leaving 6 bases not matched to a gene. The CDR3 spans 14 residues. The V gene's germline CDR1 is MNHEY and CDR2 SVGAGI. As DNA, the CDR3 is TGTGCCAGCAGTCGGACAGGACCGCATCAGCCCCAGCATTTT. Residues: CASSRTGPHQPQHF.

The rearrangement joins TRBV2 to TRBJ1-6; D perhaps matches TRBD1 (5 bases). This CDR3 region has 12 residues. The germline V gene encodes CDR1 SNHLY and CDR2 FYNNEI. Trimming removed 2 bases from V and 9 bases from J, with 5 bases in between. CDR3 bases: TGTGCCAGCAGTGAAACAGGTTCACCCCTCCACTTT. Translating it yields CASSETGSPLHF.

V gene TRBV11-1 combines with J gene TRBJ1-2, with 7 bases identical to TRBD1. This CDR3 spans 12 amino acids. V lost 6 bases and J lost 5; bases outside the gene matches: 3. Per the germline V gene, CDR1 is SGHAT and CDR2 is FQDESV (reference sequence). This chain's CDR3 is CASSHRGYGYTF. The CDR3 DNA sequence: TGTGCCAGCAGTCACAGGGGTTATGGCTACACCTTC. The variable domain in full, with the rest retrieved from reference TRBV11-1 and TRBJ1-2, is EAEVAQSPRYKITEKSQAVAFWCDPISGHATLYWYRQILGQGPELLVQFQDESVVDDSQLPKDRFSAERLKGVDSTLKIQPAELGDSAMYLCASSHRGYGYTFGSGTRLTVV.

The chain employs TRBV27 and TRBJ2-4, with 9 bases fitting TRBD1. The CDR3 has 14 residues. Per germline, CDR1 MNHEY and CDR2 SMNVEV (reference sequence). V lost 6 bases to trimming and J lost 6 bases; unmatched junction nucleotides: 6. The CDR3 DNA reads TGTGCCAGCAGGGACAGGGGTGGTGGAAACATTCAGTACTTC. It yields the protein CASRDRGGGNIQYF.

Points on this clone: An end of the junction differs from the germline gene, which may be a read error. The chain recombines TRBV7-9 with TRBJ1-1; 8 bases align to TRBD1. CDR1 and CDR2 from the germline V gene are SEHNR and FQNEAQ (reference sequence). This CDR3 is 15 amino acids long. The CDR3 spells CSSSVLQGAGTEAFF. The CDR3 nucleotides are TGTTCCAGCAGCGTCTTGCAGGGGGCCGGGACTGAAGCTTTCTTT.

V is TRBV5-1 and J is TRBJ2-1, with D possibly matching TRBD1 (5 bases). Looked up from germline, CDR1 is SGHRS and CDR2 is YFSETQ. The CDR3 length is 15 residues. Trimming took 9 bases from V and 5 from J, leaving 21 bases between them. CDR3 nucleotide sequence: TGCGCCACCGCTCCTGGGGCTGGATCGGACAATGAGCAGTTCTTC. It is translated as CATAPGAGSDNEQFF.

The chain links TRBV5-1 to TRBJ2-7; 9 bases fit TRBD2. J gave up 7 bases and V 0 bases, and 8 bases lay outside the gene matches. The length of the CDR3 is 15 residues. Germline loops: CDR1 SGHRS, CDR2 YFSETQ. The CDR3, as DNA: TGCGCCAGCAGCTTGGCGCGGGCGGGAGGGCTTGAGCAGTACTTC. This codes for CASSLARAGGLEQYF.

This sequence joins TRBV19 and TRBJ2-1, with TRBD2 identical over 11 bases. There are 13 residues in the CDR3. Germline trimming cut 10 bases from V and 5 bases from J; bases unmatched to any gene: 4. CDR1 LNHDA and CDR2 SQIVND come from the germline V gene (reference sequence). The CDR3 DNA follows: TGTGCCACCTGTAGCGGGGGGGACAATGAGCAGTTCTTC. It yields the protein CATCSGGDNEQFF.

The V and J genes are TRBV5-8 and TRBJ1-2; tentative D call: TRBD1 (6 bases). CDR1 and CDR2 from the germline V gene are SGHTS and YDEGEE. The CDR3 runs 13 residues. V lost 2 bases and J 6 bases, leaving 11 bases between the germline ends. DNA of the CDR3: TGTGCCAGCAGCTTACAGGGTCCGGATGGCTACACCTTC. This sequence encodes CASSLQGPDGYTF.